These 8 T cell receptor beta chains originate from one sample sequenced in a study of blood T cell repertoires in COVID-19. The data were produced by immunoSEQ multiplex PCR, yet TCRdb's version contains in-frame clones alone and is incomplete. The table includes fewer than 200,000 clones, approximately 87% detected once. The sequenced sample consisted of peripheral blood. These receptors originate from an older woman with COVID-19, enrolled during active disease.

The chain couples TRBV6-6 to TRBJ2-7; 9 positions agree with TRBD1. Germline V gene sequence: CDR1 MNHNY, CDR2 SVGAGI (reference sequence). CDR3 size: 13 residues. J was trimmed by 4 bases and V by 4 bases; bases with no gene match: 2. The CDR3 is CASSWDRVYEQYF. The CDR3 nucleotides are TGTGCCAGCAGTTGGGACAGGGTATACGAGCAGTACTTC.

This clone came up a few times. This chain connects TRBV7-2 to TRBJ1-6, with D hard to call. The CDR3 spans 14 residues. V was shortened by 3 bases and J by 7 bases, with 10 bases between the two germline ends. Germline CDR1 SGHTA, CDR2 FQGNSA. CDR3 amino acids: CASSLDNRNSPLHF. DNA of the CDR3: TGTGCCAGCAGCTTGGATAACAGAAATTCACCCCTCCACTTT.

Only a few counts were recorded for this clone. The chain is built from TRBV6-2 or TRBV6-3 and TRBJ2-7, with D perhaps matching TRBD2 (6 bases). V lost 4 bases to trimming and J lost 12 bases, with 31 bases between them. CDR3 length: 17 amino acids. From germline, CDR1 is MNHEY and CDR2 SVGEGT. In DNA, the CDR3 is TGTGCCAGCAGTTTCCCGACTAGGGAGGAGGACATAGTTTCGATGTACTTC. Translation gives CASSFPTREEDIVSMYF.

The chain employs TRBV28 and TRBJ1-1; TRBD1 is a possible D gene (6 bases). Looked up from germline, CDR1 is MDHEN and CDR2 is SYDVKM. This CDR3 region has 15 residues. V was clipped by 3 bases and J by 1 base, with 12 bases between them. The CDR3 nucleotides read TGTGCCAGCAGTTTTAGGGGGAGAGGGAACACTGAAGCTTTCTTT. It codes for CASSFRGRGNTEAFF.

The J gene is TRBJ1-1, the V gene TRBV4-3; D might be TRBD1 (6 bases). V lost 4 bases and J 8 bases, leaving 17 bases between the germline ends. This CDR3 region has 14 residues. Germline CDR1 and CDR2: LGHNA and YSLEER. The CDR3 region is CASSPPGQGREAFF. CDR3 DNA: TGCGCCAGCAGCCCCCCGGGCCAGGGGCGAGAAGCTTTCTTT.

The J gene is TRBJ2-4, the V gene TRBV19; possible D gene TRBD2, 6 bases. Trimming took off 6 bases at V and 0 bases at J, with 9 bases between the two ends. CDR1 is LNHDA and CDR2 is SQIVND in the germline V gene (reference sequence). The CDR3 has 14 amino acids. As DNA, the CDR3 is TGTGCCAGTAGCGGGAGTTTAGCCAAAAACATTCAGTACTTC. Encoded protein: CASSGSLAKNIQYF.

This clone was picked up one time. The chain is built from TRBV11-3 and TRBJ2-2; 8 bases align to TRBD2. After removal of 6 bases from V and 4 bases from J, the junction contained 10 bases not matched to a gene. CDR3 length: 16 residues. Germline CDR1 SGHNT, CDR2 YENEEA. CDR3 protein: CASSLQAGAGTGELFF. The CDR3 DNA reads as TGTGCCAGCAGTTTACAAGCGGGAGCGGGCACCGGGGAGCTGTTTTTT.

CDR3 amino acids: CASSQELGHLHNRPQHF. CDR3 nucleotides: TGTGCCAGCAGCCAAGAATTGGGGCATCTTCATAATAGGCCCCAGCATTTT. The chain has TRBV4-2 and TRBJ1-5; tentative D call: TRBD1 (5 bases). Germline-derived CDR1 and CDR2 are LGHNA and YNFKEQ. V was cut by 0 bases and J by 9 bases, with 21 bases left in between. The CDR3 consists of 17 residues.